This is a list of T cell receptor beta chains from one sample in a study of blood T cell repertoires in COVID-19. The method was immunoSEQ multiplex PCR; TCRdb's version includes in-frame clones alone and lacks a portion of them. The data contain 150,000 to 200,000 clones, under 90% of them singletons. The sequenced material came from peripheral blood. The receptors originated from a woman in her 70s with COVID-19, enrolled during active disease. The CDR3 runs from the conserved cysteine through the conserved F or W. D genes are given only for firm matches. Clone size is not always given. Where it is, it says once, few, many or a class for expanded clones.

>TRBV7-8|few|TRBJ2-1|NA
TGTGCCAGCAACTCAAGGCGGCCTAATGAGCAGTTCTTC
CASNSRRPNEQFF
>TRBV25-1|NA|TRBJ1-4|TRBD1
TGTGCCAGCACCCCGGACAGGGGTGCAACTAATGAAAAACTGTTTTTT
CASTPDRGATNEKLFF
>TRBV28|NA|TRBJ2-7|TRBD2
TGTGCCAGCAGTTTTGGTCGCGGGAGTTTAAGCTACGAGCAGTACTTC
CASSFGRGSLSYEQYF
>TRBV5-5|NA|TRBJ1-2|NA
TGTGCCAGCAGCTGGAGGCTGGACTATGGCTACACCTTC
CASSWRLDYGYTF
>TRBV27|NA|TRBJ2-1|TRBD2
TGTGCCAGCAGTTTATTCGGGAGGTTAGCGGGGGTTTCCCATGAGCAGTTCTTC
CASSLFGRLAGVSHEQFF
>TRBV2|once|TRBJ1-1|TRBD1
TGTGCCAGCATTGGAGACAGGGCGAACACTGAAGCTTTCTTT
CASIGDRANTEAFF
>TRBV5-8|NA|TRBJ1-6|NA
TGTGCCAGCAGCTTTCGTAGGGAGAATTCACCCCTCCACTTT
CASSFRRENSPLHF
>TRBV30|NA|TRBJ1-1|NA
TGTGCCTGGAGTTCGGCAGGGAGGAGTGAAGCTTTCTTT
CAWSSAGRSEAFF
>TRBV9|NA|TRBJ2-2|NA
TGTGCCAGCAGCGCTACGGGACTGCACACCGGGGAGCTGTTTTTT
CASSATGLHTGELFF
>TRBV11-2|NA|TRBJ1-1|NA
TGTGCCAGCAGCCAGGAATGGTTGGACACTGAAGCTTTCTTT
CASSQEWLDTEAFF
>TRBV5-1|NA|TRBJ2-1|TRBD2
TGCGCCAGCACCTTCGAGACTAGCGTCGGTGAGCAGTTCTTC
CASTFETSVGEQFF
>TRBV10-3|NA|TRBJ2-5|NA
TGTGCCATCAGCGGGGGACAGACCCAAGAGACCCAGTACTTC
CAISGGQTQETQYF
>TRBV7-2|NA|TRBJ1-5|NA
TGTGCCAGCAGCCGGACAGTCTATCAGCCCCAGCATTTT
CASSRTVYQPQHF
>TRBV5-1|NA|TRBJ2-2|NA
TGCGCCAGCACCCGGGGGGGACAGCTGAACACCGGGGAGCTGTTTTTT
CASTRGGQLNTGELFF
>TRBV5-1|NA|TRBJ2-3|NA
TGCGCCAGCAGCTTGGATGGGGAGAGCACAGATACGCAGTATTTT
CASSLDGESTDTQYF
>TRBV5-1|NA|TRBJ1-4|NA
TGCGCCAGCAGCTTAACCGACGGGAGGGTTGAAAAACTGTTTTTT
CASSLTDGRVEKLFF
>TRBV9|NA|TRBJ2-3|NA
TGTGCCAGCAGCGATGGACTCCTCACAGATACGCAGTATTTT
CASSDGLLTDTQYF
>TRBV5-4|NA|TRBJ2-6|NA
TGTGCCAGCAGCTTGGACAGAGTTTACTCTGGGGCCAACGTCCTGACTTTC
CASSLDRVYSGANVLTF
>TRBV2|NA|TRBJ1-2|TRBD1
TGTGCCAGCAGGGATACAGGGGGCGCGGGCTACACCTTC
CASRDTGGAGYTF
>TRBV5-1|NA|TRBJ2-3|TRBD2
TGCGCCAGCAGCGGTACCGGGACTAGGGTCACAGATACGCAGTATTTT
CASSGTGTRVTDTQYF
>TRBV7-2|NA|TRBJ1-4|TRBD1
TGTGCCAGCAGCAATCCCGGGACAGTGTCTAGGGCACTGTTTTTT
CASSNPGTVSRALFF
>TRBV29-1|NA|TRBJ1-2|NA
TGCAGCGTTCCAGGGCTTGACGGCTACACCTTC
CSVPGLDGYTF
>TRBV7-3|few|TRBJ1-3|TRBD1
TGTGCCAGCAGCCCACGACAGGGGGCCCAATCCGGAAACACCATATATTTT
CASSPRQGAQSGNTIYF
>TRBV9|NA|TRBJ2-5|TRBD1
TGTGCCAGCAGCGGCCGGACAGGGGAAAGGGAGACCCAGTACTTC
CASSGRTGERETQYF
>TRBV4-1|NA|TRBJ1-2|NA
TGCGCCAGCAGCCAAGGAGGGACAACGAGCTCTGGCTACACCTTC
CASSQGGTTSSGYTF
>TRBV19|NA|TRBJ2-5|NA
TGTGCCAGTAGTTGGAGGCGCGGTCCTCAGGAGACCCAGTACTTC
CASSWRRGPQETQYF
>TRBV18|once|TRBJ1-2|TRBD1
TGTGCCAGCTCACCAGGGACAGGGGCTCAAGTCCTCTATGGCTACACCTTC
CASSPGTGAQVLYGYTF
>TRBV6-6|few|TRBJ1-5|NA
TGTGCCAGCAGTATCGGGGACTCTATCAATCAGCCCCAGCATTTT
CASSIGDSINQPQHF
>TRBV3-1/TRBV3-2|NA|TRBJ2-2|TRBD1
TGTGCCAGCAGCCGCCGACAGGGGGCTTACACCGGGGAGCTGTTTTTT
CASSRRQGAYTGELFF
>TRBV19|NA|TRBJ1-6|TRBD1
TGTGCCAGTAGTGACAGGGGGCGTAATTCACCCCTCCACTTT
CASSDRGRNSPLHF
>TRBV3-1/TRBV3-2|once|TRBJ2-7|NA
TGTGCCAGCAGCCATGCAGGGGCCAACTCCTACGAGCAGTACTTC
CASSHAGANSYEQYF
>TRBV25-1|many|TRBJ2-2|TRBD1
TGTGCCAGCAGTGCTTCGACAGGGGGCAACACCGGGGAGCTGTTTTTT
CASSASTGGNTGELFF
>TRBV3-1/TRBV3-2|NA|TRBJ1-2|NA
TGTGCCAGCAGCTCACTCGGGGTCGGCTACACCTTC
CASSSLGVGYTF